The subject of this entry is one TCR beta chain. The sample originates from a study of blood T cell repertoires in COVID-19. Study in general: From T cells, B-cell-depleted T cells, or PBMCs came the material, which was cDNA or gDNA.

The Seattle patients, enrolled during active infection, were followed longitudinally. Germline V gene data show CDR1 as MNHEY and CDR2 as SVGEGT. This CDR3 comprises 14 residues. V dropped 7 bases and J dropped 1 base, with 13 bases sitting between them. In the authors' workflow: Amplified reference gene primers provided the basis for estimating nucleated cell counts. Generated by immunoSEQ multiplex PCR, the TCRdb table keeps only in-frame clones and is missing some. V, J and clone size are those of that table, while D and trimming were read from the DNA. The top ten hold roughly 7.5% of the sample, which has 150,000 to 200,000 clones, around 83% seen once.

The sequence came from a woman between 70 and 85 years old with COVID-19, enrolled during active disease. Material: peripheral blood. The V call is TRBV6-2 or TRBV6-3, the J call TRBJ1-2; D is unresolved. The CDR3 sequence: CASNPPGSNYGYTF. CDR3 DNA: TGTGCCAGCAACCCACCCGGGAGTAACTATGGCTACACCTTC.